The present entry profiles one T cell receptor (beta chain) with its context. This entry is derived from a study of blood T cell repertoires in COVID-19. The V and J ends lost 5 bases and 5 bases, in that order; junction bases with no gene match: 5. The CDR3 loop spans 13 amino acids. Germline assignment: CDR1 SGHTA and CDR2 FQGNSA. Authors' analysis steps: Reference gene primer amplification in the assay estimated nucleated cell counts. The repertoire was sequenced with immunoSEQ multiplex PCR; TCRdb's copy has only in-frame clones and lacks some. Clonal size and the V and J genes are those of that table, whereas D and trimming came from the DNA. The table has about 120,000 clones, 80% to 85% seen once.

This receptor was identified in a woman aged 25 to 39 who had recovered from COVID-19. The V gene is TRBV7-2, the J gene TRBJ2-7, with 8 bases aligning to TRBD1. The sample was PBMCs or T cells enriched from blood (not recorded which). This CDR3 reads CASSLDRGNEQYF. CDR3 coding DNA: TGTGCCAGCAGCCTCGACAGGGGAAACGAGCAGTACTTC.